A single sample gave rise to the 23 T cell receptor beta chains below, sequenced in a study of naive and memory T cell subsets. The beta constant-region primer was an equimolar mix of two oligonucleotides covering TRBC1 and TRBC2. TCRdb reanalysed the UMI-ligation and nested PCR reads using MiXCR and keeps one entry per CDR3 protein. The sample holds 75,000 to 85,000 distinct CDR3 sequences, about an eighth seen once. Sequenced material: central memory CD4+ T cells from blood. Receptor source: a human donor in good health.

For this clonotype: An end of the junction does not agree with germline; a read error may underlie this. The chain links TRBV6-2 or TRBV6-3 to TRBJ1-5, with 11 bases aligning to TRBD1. The CDR3 contains 13 residues. Germline CDR1 is MNHEY and CDR2 is SVGEGT. The CDR3 region is CASCGQGAQPEHF. The CDR3 coding sequence is TGTGCAAGTTGTGGACAGGGGGCTCAGCCCGAGCATTTT.

There are many counts of this clonotype. This chain uses TRBV20-1 with TRBJ2-3, with D unclear. Per the germline V gene, CDR1 is DFQATT and CDR2 is SNEGSKA (reference sequence). The CDR3 extends over 13 amino acids. V dropped 8 bases and J dropped 1 base, with 13 bases sitting between them. The CDR3 DNA reads as TGCAGTCCACCCGGGCCCCGCACAGATACGCAGTATTTT. Protein: CSPPGPRTDTQYF.

The chain recombines TRBV29-1 with TRBJ2-3, with D tentatively TRBD1 (6 bases). CDR3 length: 13 amino acids. The germline V and J ends were trimmed by 7 bases and 0 bases, with 11 bases remaining between them. Germline loops: CDR1 SQVTM, CDR2 ANQGSEA. CDR3 DNA: TGCAGCGGACAGGCCAGAAGCACAGATACGCAGTATTTT. Amino acids: CSGQARSTDTQYF.

The V and J genes are TRBV20-1 and TRBJ2-2; a possible D gene is TRBD1 (5 bases). Germline CDR1 and CDR2: DFQATT and SNEGSKA (reference sequence). The CDR3 consists of 14 residues. Trimming removed 5 bases from V and 1 base from J, with 11 bases in between. CDR3 loop: CSASRQQNTGELFF. Written as DNA, the CDR3 is TGCAGTGCTTCCAGACAGCAGAACACCGGGGAGCTGTTTTTT.

The DNA for the CDR3 is TGCAGTGCTAGGGGGGTTACCTACGAGCAGTACTTC. This gives the protein CSARGVTYEQYF. The chain carries TRBV20-1 and TRBJ2-7; D may correspond to TRBD1 or TRBD2 (5 bases each). The V gene lost 3 bases and the J gene lost 2 bases, with 8 bases spanning the gap. The CDR3 is made up of 12 amino acids. Germline CDR1 is DFQATT and CDR2 is SNEGSKA (reference sequence).

The J gene is TRBJ1-5, the V gene TRBV7-8, with unresolved D. The V and J ends lost 1 base and 0 bases respectively, with 13 bases between them. In germline, CDR1 is SGHVS, CDR2 FQNEAQ. The CDR3 length is 17 residues. As DNA, the CDR3 is TGTGCCAGCAGCTTAGTCGAATACGCGTATAGCAATCAGCCCCAGCATTTT. It is translated as CASSLVEYAYSNQPQHF.

This clonotype was picked up many times. This sequence joins TRBV11-1 and TRBJ2-7, with D possibly being TRBD2 (5 bases). CDR1 SGHAT and CDR2 FQDESV come from the germline V gene (reference sequence). The length of the CDR3 is 15 residues. V lost 5 bases and J lost 5, with 19 bases in between. The CDR3 coding sequence is TGTGCCAGCAGCCCCACTCGGGGATTAATCGACGAGCAGTACTTC. Its translation: CASSPTRGLIDEQYF.

The J gene is TRBJ2-3, the V gene TRBV3-1; 10 bases agree with TRBD2. The ends lost 5 bases at V and 0 bases at J; junction bases unmatched: 5. The CDR3 length is 16 residues. Germline CDR1 and CDR2: LGHDT and YNNKEL (reference sequence). CDR3 amino acids: CASSIRTSGSTDTQYF. CDR3 sequence (DNA): TGTGCCAGCAGCATAAGGACTAGCGGTAGCACAGATACGCAGTATTTT.

The V call is TRBV20-1, the J call TRBJ2-2; no clear D. The CDR3 length is 16 residues. Germline V gene data show CDR1 as DFQATT and CDR2 as SNEGSKA (reference sequence). The V end was cut by 2 bases, the J end by 0 bases, with 13 bases between. CDR3 sequence: CSARSSSTSNTGELFF. CDR3 in DNA: TGCAGTGCTAGATCTTCTTCGACTTCGAACACCGGGGAGCTGTTTTTT.

This clonotype was detected many times. The rearrangement joins TRBV27 to TRBJ2-7, with D uncertain. The germline V and J ends were trimmed by 5 bases and 2 bases, with 19 bases remaining between them. Germline CDR1 and CDR2: MNHEY and SMNVEV (reference sequence). The CDR3 spans 16 residues. The CDR3 sequence is CASSPLRKLSTYEQYF. In nucleotides, the CDR3 is TGTGCCAGCAGTCCACTTAGAAAACTCTCAACCTACGAGCAGTACTTC.

This clonotype was picked up a small number of times. The chain employs TRBV11-2 and TRBJ1-5; no definite D call. The CDR3 is made up of 12 amino acids. The germline CDR1 and CDR2 sequences are SGHAT and FQNNGV. The V end lost 0 bases, the J end lost 4 bases, and 1 base lay between the germline ends. The CDR3: CASSLENQPQHF. CDR3 bases: TGTGCCAGCAGCTTAGAAAATCAGCCCCAGCATTTT.

As DNA, the CDR3 is TGTGCCAGCAGCTGGCCAGGGACAGGGTTTAACGAGCAGTACTTC. Its translation: CASSWPGTGFNEQYF. The chain combines TRBV5-4 with TRBJ2-7; TRBD1 aligns across 9 bases. Germline CDR1 and CDR2: SGHNT and YYREEE (reference sequence). CDR3 size: 15 residues. The V gene end was trimmed by 3 bases and the J gene end by 5 bases; junction bases not matched to a gene: 9.

This clonotype was counted only a few times. The genes are TRBV5-6 and TRBJ2-1; TRBD2 matches 14 bases. Germline-derived CDR1 and CDR2 are SGHDT and YYEEEE. V shed 3 bases and J 0 bases; nucleotides not matched to a gene: 11. This CDR3 has 20 residues. CDR3 in amino acids: CASSSPGLAGVGASYNEQFF. For the CDR3, the DNA is TGTGCCAGCAGCTCCCCGGGACTAGCGGGAGTGGGGGCCTCCTACAATGAGCAGTTCTTC.

At least ten counts were recorded for this clonotype. CDR3 sequence reads: CASTDSIWETQYF. The CDR3, as DNA: TGTGCCAGCACCGACTCCATCTGGGAGACCCAGTACTTC. J is TRBJ2-5 and V is TRBV28; no reliable D call. There are 13 residues in the CDR3. Deletions cut 7 bases from V and 5 bases from J, with 14 bases between. From germline, CDR1 is MDHEN and CDR2 SYDVKM.

This clonotype was found a few times. This rearrangement joins TRBV5-4 to TRBJ1-4; TRBD1 matches 8 bases. This CDR3 has 15 amino acids. The ends lost 4 bases at V and 6 bases at J; junction bases unmatched: 8. In germline, CDR1 is SGHNT, CDR2 YYREEE (reference sequence). The CDR3: CASSPDRDRHEKLFF. As DNA, the CDR3 is TGTGCCAGCAGCCCGGACAGGGATCGGCATGAAAAACTGTTTTTT.

The gene calls are TRBV7-8 and TRBJ2-5; D not resolved. V lost 1 base, J lost 5 bases, and 11 bases lay in between. The CDR3 contains 14 residues. Germline loops: CDR1 SGHVS, CDR2 FQNEAQ. CDR3 region: CASSLGGAPETQYF. The CDR3, as DNA: TGTGCCAGCAGCTTAGGAGGCGCCCCGGAGACCCAGTACTTC.

This chain connects TRBV7-7 to TRBJ2-1; D is possibly TRBD2 (6 bases). CDR3 length equals 15 residues. Germline-derived CDR1 and CDR2 are SSHAT and FNYEAQ (reference sequence). V was clipped by 1 base and J by 4 bases, with 11 bases between them. In nucleotides, the CDR3 is TGTGCCAGCAGCTTAGAGGCTAGCGAATACAATGAGCAGTTCTTC. Translating gives CASSLEASEYNEQFF.

The V call is TRBV30, the J call TRBJ2-6; no reliable D call. Trimming shortened V by 1 base and J by 1 base, and 14 bases separated the two germline ends. Germline V lookup: CDR1 GTSNPN, CDR2 SVGIG (reference sequence). The CDR3 runs 17 residues. DNA for the CDR3: TGTGCCTGGAGTGGACATGAACAGAGGTCTGGGGCCAACGTCCTGACTTTC. Translating gives CAWSGHEQRSGANVLTF.

Ten or more counts support this clonotype. This rearrangement joins TRBV19 to TRBJ2-5; possible D gene TRBD1, 6 bases. This CDR3 is 16 amino acids long. Deletions cut 3 bases from V and 4 bases from J, with 18 bases between. Looked up from germline, CDR1 is LNHDA and CDR2 is SQIVND (reference sequence). The CDR3 is CASSIGAVRGPETQYF. CDR3 in DNA: TGTGCCAGTAGTATTGGAGCGGTCAGGGGCCCAGAGACCCAGTACTTC.

This clonotype was seen at least ten times. The V gene is TRBV20-1, the J gene TRBJ2-3; TRBD2 matches 9 bases. The V and J ends lost 1 base and 5 bases, in that order; junction bases with no gene match: 13. The CDR3 contains 17 residues. The germline CDR1 and CDR2 sequences are DFQATT and SNEGSKA (reference sequence). This chain's CDR3 is CSARGFRVAGDGDTQYF. The CDR3 coding sequence is TGCAGTGCTAGAGGGTTTCGAGTAGCGGGAGATGGAGATACGCAGTATTTT.

The chain is built from TRBV7-2 and TRBJ1-2; a possible D gene is TRBD1 (5 bases). The CDR3 loop spans 15 amino acids. Germline CDR1 reads SGHTA; CDR2 reads FQGNSA. V lost 4 bases, J lost 7 bases, and 19 bases lay in between. This chain's CDR3 is CASSSGTVGHVGYTF. The CDR3 DNA sequence: TGTGCCAGCAGCTCAGGGACGGTCGGGCATGTTGGCTACACCTTC.

This clonotype was seen repeatedly, ten times or more. J is TRBJ2-7 and V is TRBV20-1; tentatively, D is TRBD2 (5 bases). Germline loops: CDR1 DFQATT, CDR2 SNEGSKA (reference sequence). CDR3 length equals 12 residues. V was cut by 5 bases and J by 4 bases, with 12 bases left in between. In DNA form, the CDR3 reads TGCAGTGCTCTAGGACTCGAGTACGAGCAGTACTTC. It specifies CSALGLEYEQYF.

A note on this clonotype: It may be a read error: a sequence one base away is much more abundant. The chain uses TRBV4-2 and TRBJ1-2, with D tentatively TRBD1 (6 bases). There are 14 residues in the CDR3. CDR1 is LGHNA and CDR2 is YNFKEQ in the germline V gene. CDR3 bases: TGTGCCAGCAGCCAAGGGACAGCAAACTATGGCTTCACCTTC. It yields the protein CASSQGTANYGFTF.